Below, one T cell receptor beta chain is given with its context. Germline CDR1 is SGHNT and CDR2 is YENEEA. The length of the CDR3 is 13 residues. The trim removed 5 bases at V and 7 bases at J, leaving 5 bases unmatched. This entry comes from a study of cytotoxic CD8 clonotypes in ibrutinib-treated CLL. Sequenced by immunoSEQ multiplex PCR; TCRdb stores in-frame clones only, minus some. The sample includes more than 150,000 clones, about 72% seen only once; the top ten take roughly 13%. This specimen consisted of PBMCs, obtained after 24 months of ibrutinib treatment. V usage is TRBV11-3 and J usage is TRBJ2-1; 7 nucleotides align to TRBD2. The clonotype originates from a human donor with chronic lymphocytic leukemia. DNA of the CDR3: TGTGCCAGCAGCCTCAGGACTAGTAATGAGCAGTTCTTC. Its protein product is CASSLRTSNEQFF.